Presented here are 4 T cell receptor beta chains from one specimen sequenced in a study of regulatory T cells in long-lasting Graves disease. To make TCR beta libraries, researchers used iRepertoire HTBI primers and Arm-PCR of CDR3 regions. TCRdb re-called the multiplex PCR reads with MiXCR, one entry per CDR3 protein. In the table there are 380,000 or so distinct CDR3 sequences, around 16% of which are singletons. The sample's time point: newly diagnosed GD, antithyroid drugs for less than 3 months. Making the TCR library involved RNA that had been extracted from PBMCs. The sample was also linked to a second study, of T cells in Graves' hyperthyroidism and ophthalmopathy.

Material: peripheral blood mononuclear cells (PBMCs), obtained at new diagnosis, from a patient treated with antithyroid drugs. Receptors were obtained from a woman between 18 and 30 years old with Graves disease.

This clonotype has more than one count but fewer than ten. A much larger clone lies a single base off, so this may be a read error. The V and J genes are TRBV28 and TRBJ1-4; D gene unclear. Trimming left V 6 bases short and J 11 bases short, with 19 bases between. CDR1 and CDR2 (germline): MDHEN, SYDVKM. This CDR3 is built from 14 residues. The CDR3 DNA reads TGTGCCAGCAGCCTCCCCGGACCTCAATTCAAACTGTTTTTT. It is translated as CASSLPGPQFKLFF.

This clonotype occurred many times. The CDR3 bases are TGTGCCAGCAGCCTACTAGAGGGTACGCGTGGCTACACCTTC. As protein: CASSLLEGTRGYTF. This chain connects TRBV5-4 to TRBJ1-2; D ambiguous. Trimming pared 4 bases from V and 7 bases from J, leaving 17 bases between. The length of the CDR3 is 14 residues. Germline values: CDR1 SGHNT, CDR2 YYREEE (reference sequence). Drawing the rest from reference TRBV5-4 and TRBJ1-2, the complete variable domain is ETGVTQSPTHLIKTRGQQVTLRCSSQSGHNTVSWYQQALGQGPQFIFQYYREEENGRGNFPPRFSGLQFPNYSSELNVNALELDDSALYLCASSLLEGTRGYTFGSGTRLTVV.

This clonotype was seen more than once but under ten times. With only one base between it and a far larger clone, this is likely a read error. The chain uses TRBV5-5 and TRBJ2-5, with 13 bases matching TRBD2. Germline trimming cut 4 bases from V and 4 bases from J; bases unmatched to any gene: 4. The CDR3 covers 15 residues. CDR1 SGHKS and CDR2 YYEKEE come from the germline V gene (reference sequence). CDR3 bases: TGTGCCAGCAGCCCGGGACTAGCGGGGAGAGAGACCCAGTACTTC. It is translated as CASSPGLAGRETQYF.

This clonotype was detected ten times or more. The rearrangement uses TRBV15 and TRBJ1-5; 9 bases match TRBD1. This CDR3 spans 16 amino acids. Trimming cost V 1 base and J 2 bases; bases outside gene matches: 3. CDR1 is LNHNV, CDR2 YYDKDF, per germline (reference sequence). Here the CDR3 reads CATSRAGTGRNQPQHF. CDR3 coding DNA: TGTGCCACCAGCAGAGCTGGGACAGGGCGCAATCAGCCCCAGCATTTT.